This T cell receptor beta chain was captured by sequencing in a study of chemoradiotherapy in HPV16-positive cancers. Libraries were prepared by immunoSEQ multiplex PCR; TCRdb keeps only in-frame clonotypes and omits some of them. The table includes 50,000 to 55,000 clones, about 88% detected once. Trimming shortened V by 0 bases and J by 0 bases, and 11 bases separated the two germline ends. CDR3 length: 16 amino acids. Per germline, CDR1 MNHEY and CDR2 SVGAGI. The sequenced sample was blood, obtained from a patient who underwent chemoradiotherapy. The chain uses TRBV6-5 and TRBJ1-1; D unresolved. The sequence was collected from a human donor with HPV-associated anogenital cancer. CDR3 protein: CASSYSKGLMNTEAFF. DNA for the CDR3: TGTGCCAGCAGTTACTCGAAGGGTTTGATGAACACTGAAGCTTTCTTT.